This T cell receptor (beta chain) was sequenced for a study of regulatory T cells in long-lasting Graves disease. Germline-derived CDR1 and CDR2 are DFQATT and SNEGSKA (reference sequence). V lost 5 bases and J lost 4; bases outside the gene matches: 9. The length of the CDR3 is 16 residues. Time point indicated: persistent/refractory GD, antithyroid drugs over 5 years with positive TRAb. The TCR library was prepared using RNA isolated from PBMCs. Sequencing libraries for TCR beta were prepared with iRepertoire HTBI primers and Arm-PCR of CDR3 regions. TCRdb redid the calling of the multiplex PCR reads with MiXCR, one entry per CDR3 protein. The sample holds some 440,000 distinct CDR3 sequences, 20% seen once. In this sample, this clonotype turned up many times.

The chain has TRBV20-1 and TRBJ2-5; 14 bases map to TRBD2. The source is a female donor with Graves disease. The sample in question was peripheral blood mononuclear cells (PBMCs), obtained when the disease was refractory, from a patient treated with antithyroid drugs. CDR3 in amino acids: CSAFPIGTSGRETQYF. The CDR3 nucleotides read TGCAGTGCTTTTCCTATTGGGACTAGCGGGAGAGAGACCCAGTACTTC.